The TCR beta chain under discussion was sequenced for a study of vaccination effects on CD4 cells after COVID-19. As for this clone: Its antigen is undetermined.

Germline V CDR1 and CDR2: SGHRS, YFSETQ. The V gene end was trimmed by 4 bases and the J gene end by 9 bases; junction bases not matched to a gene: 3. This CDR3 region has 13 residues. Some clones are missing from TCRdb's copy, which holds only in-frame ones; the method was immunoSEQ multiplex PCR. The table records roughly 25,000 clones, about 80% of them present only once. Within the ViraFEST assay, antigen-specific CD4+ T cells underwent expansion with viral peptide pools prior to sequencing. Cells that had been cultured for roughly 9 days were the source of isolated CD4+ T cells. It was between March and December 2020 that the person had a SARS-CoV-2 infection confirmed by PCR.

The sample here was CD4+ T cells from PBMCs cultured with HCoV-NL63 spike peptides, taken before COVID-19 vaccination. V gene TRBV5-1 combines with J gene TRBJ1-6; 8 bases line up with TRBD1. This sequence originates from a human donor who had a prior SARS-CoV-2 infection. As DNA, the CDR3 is TGCGCCAGCAGCCCAGGGGGCGGTTCACCCCTCCACTTT. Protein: CASSPGGGSPLHF.